This T cell receptor beta chain was observed in a study of T cells in Graves' hyperthyroidism and ophthalmopathy. Study-wide context: Upon initial diagnosis and before any treatment, peripheral blood was collected. Study-level results: Most clonotypes expanded in the thyroid (above 0.001) were also present in blood. Progression to ophthalmopathy was predicted a median of roughly 6.6 months early. Separation of ophthalmopathy from stable hyperthyroidism was achieved by a 13 V-J model.

CDR1 is DFQATT, CDR2 SNEGSKA, per germline (reference sequence). V lost 5 bases, J lost 2 bases, and 15 bases lay in between. The CDR3 loop spans 14 amino acids. RNA transcripts served as the template for amplifying TCR beta CDR3 regions. Using the HTBI primer set, a first-round RT-PCR was run on the TCR CDR3. TCRdb re-derived calls from the multiplex PCR reads in MiXCR, one entry per CDR3 protein. Counted here are hundreds of thousands of distinct CDR3 sequences, less than 25% occurring once; the ten biggest clones make up roughly a third. Regarding this clonotype: Its matching antigen is unknown.

The sequenced material came from blood. This chain links TRBV20-1 with TRBJ1-2; D perhaps matches TRBD1 (5 bases). This TCR came from a man aged 25-45 years with Graves' ophthalmopathy. The DNA for the CDR3 is TGCAGTGCTCTTCCACAGGCCTTGAACTATGGCTACACCTTC. It is translated as CSALPQALNYGYTF.